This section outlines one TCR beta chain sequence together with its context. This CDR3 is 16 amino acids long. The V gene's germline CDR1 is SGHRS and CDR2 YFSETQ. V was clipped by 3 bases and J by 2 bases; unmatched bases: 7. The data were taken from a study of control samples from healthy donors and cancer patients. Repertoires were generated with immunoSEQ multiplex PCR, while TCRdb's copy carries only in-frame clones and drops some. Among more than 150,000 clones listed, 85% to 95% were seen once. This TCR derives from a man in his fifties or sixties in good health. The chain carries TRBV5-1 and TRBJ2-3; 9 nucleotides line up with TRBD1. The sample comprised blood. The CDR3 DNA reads TGCGCCAGCAGCTCTTTGACAGGGGGGGTCACAGATACGCAGTATTTT. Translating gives CASSSLTGGVTDTQYF.